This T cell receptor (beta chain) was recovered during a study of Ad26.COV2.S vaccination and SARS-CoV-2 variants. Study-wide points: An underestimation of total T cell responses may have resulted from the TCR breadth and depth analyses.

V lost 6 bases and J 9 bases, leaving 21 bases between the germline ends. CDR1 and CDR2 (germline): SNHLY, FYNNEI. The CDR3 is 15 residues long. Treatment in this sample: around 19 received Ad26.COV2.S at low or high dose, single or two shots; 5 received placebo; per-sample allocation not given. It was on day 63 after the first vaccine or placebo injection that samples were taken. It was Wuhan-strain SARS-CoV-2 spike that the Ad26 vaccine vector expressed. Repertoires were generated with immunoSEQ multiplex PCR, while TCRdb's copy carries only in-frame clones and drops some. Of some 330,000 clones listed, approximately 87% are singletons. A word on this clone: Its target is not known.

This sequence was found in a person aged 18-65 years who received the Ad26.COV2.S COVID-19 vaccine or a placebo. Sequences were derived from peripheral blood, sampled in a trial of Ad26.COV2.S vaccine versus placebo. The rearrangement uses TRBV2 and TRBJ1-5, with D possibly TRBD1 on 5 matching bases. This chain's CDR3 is CASRGTSTSGGPQHF. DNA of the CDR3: TGTGCCAGCAGAGGGACCTCAACATCTGGGGGGCCCCAGCATTTT.